The present T cell receptor (beta chain) was sequenced within a study of blood T cells in healthy people across ages. A few counts support this clonotype. Combining a sample-barcoded 5' primer with a J-beta primer mix, a second PCR ran for roughly 7 to 11 cycles. TCRdb passed the 5' RACE reads through MiXCR, listing each CDR3 protein once. Of approximately 780,000 distinct CDR3 sequences in the sample, roughly 24% were seen once. V was trimmed by 3 bases and J by 1 base, leaving 9 bases between them. CDR1 is SQVTM, CDR2 ANQGSEA, per germline. The CDR3 has 13 amino acids. In addition, the sample was reused for a study of T cells of mothers and their children.

The chain carries TRBV29-1 and TRBJ1-1, with a tentative D call TRBD1 (5 bases). This receptor was obtained from a boy aged 5-17 years in good health. Sequencing used blood. The CDR3 loop reads CSVDTGANTEAFF. CDR3 nucleotide sequence: TGCAGCGTTGACACCGGGGCGAACACTGAAGCTTTCTTT. Using reference TRBV29-1 and TRBJ1-1 for the parts outside the CDR3, the full variable domain is SAVISQKPSRDICQRGTSLTIQCQVDSQVTMMFWYRQQPGQSLTLIATANQGSEATYESGFVIDKFPISRPNLTFSTLTVSNMSPEDSSIYLCSVDTGANTEAFFGQGTRLTVV.